This TCR beta chain was retrieved from a study of a mutant IDH1 vaccine in newly diagnosed glioma. Study overall: Treated patients showed a male proportion of approximately 62%, a female proportion of around 40%, and a mean age of about 41 years.

Time point specified: week 23, last vaccination. The content of each vaccine dose was 300 ug of mutant IDH1 20-mer peptide, and topical imiquimod accompanied it. This CDR3 is 16 amino acids long. Germline V gives CDR1 SGHNT, CDR2 YYREEE (reference sequence). V was trimmed by 0 bases and J by 3 bases, leaving 15 bases between them. Generated by immunoSEQ multiplex PCR, the TCRdb table keeps only in-frame clones and is missing some. The sample consists of roughly 30,000 clones, approximately 78% of them appearing once. Details on this clone: What it binds is unknown.

The receptor's source is a woman aged 25 to 39 with glioma. The specimen was PBMCs, collected from a glioma patient whose treatment included an IDH1 peptide vaccine. The gene calls are TRBV5-4 and TRBJ2-5; the D gene is possibly TRBD2 (5 bases). CDR3 bases: TGTGCCAGCAGCTTGGGTACCGGGGTTTACGAAGAGACCCAGTACTTC. Its translation: CASSLGTGVYEETQYF.